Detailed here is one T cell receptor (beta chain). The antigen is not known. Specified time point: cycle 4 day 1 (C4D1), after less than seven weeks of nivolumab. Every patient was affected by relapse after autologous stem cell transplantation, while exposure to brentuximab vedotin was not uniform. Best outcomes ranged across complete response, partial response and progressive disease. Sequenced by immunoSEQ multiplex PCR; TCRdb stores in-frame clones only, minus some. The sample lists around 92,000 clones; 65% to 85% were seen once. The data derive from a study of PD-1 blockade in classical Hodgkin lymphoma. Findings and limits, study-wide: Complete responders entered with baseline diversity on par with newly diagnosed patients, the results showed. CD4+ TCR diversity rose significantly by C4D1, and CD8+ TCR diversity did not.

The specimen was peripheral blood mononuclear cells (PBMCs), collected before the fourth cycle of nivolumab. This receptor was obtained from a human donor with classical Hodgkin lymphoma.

The DNA of the CDR3 is TGCAGTGCCACAAGTCAATACGAGCAGTACTTC. Translating gives CSATSQYEQYF. V usage is TRBV20-1 and J usage is TRBJ2-7, with D uncertain. The germline gives CDR1 DFQATT, CDR2 SNEGSKA (reference sequence). V lost 6 bases to trimming and J lost 4 bases, with 10 bases between them. This CDR3 has 11 residues.